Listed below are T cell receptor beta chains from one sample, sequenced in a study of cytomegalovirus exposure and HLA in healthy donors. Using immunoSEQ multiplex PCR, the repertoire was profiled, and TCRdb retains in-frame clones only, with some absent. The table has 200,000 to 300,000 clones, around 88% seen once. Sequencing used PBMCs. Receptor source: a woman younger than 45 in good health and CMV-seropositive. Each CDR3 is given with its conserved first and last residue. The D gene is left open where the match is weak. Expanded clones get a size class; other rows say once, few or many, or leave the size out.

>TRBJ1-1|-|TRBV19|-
TGTGCCAGTAGTATCCAGGTTGACGCTGAAGCTTTCTTT
CASSIQVDAEAFF
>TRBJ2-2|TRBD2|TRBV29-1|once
TGCAGCGTTGAGGCTAGCGGGGAGTACACCGGGGAGCTGTTTTTT
CSVEASGEYTGELFF
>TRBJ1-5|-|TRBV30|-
TGTGCCTGGAATAAAGACGTCGGCGGTCAGCCCCAGCATTTT
CAWNKDVGGQPQHF
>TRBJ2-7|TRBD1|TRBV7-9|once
TGTGCCACCGGGACAGGGACCTACGAGCAGTACTTC
CATGTGTYEQYF
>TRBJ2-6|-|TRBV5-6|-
TGTGCCAGCAGCTTTGTCCCCCGGGGGGCCAACGTCCTGACTTTC
CASSFVPRGANVLTF
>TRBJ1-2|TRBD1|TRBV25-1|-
TGTGCCAGCAGGGGCCCCGGGACAGGAAAGGCGCTTAACTATGGCTACACCTTC
CASRGPGTGKALNYGYTF
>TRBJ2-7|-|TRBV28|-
TGTGCCAGCAGTCTCCTATCCTACGAGCAGTACTTC
CASSLLSYEQYF
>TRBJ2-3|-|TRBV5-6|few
TGTGCCAGCAGCCAAATGGAGGGCTTCGATACGCAGTATTTT
CASSQMEGFDTQYF
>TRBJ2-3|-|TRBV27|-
TGTGCCAGCAGTTTCAGGGGTCCAGATACGCAGTATTTT
CASSFRGPDTQYF
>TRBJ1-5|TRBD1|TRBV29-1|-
TGCAGCGTGGTACAGGGGGCGCTGGATCAGCCCCAGCATTTT
CSVVQGALDQPQHF
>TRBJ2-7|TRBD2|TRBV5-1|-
TGCGCCAGCAGCTTGGCGGGCGGGAGGGCCCCCTACGAGCAGTACTTC
CASSLAGGRAPYEQYF
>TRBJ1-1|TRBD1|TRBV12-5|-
TGTGCTAGTGGTTTCCGGGACAGGGGATCAGGTGAAGCTTTCTTT
CASGFRDRGSGEAFF
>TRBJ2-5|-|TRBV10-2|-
TGCGCCAGCAGTGATAGGATAGCGGTGCGACAAGAGACCCAGTACTTC
CASSDRIAVRQETQYF
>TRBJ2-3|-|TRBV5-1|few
TGCGCCAGCAGCTTCGGGAGTAGCACAGATACGCAGTATTTT
CASSFGSSTDTQYF
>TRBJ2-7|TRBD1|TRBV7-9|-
TGTGCCAGCAGCCTGGCAACGACAGGGGCCTCCTACGAGCAGTACTTC
CASSLATTGASYEQYF
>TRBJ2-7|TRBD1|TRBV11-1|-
TGTGCCAGCAGCTCCGACAGGGACGAGCAGTACTTC
CASSSDRDEQYF
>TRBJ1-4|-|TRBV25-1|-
TGTGCCAGCAGTGAAAGGACAGCAGGGGAAAAACTGTTTTTT
CASSERTAGEKLFF
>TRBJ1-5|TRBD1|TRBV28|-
TGTGCCAGCAGTTTCGGGACAGGGTACTACAATCAGCCCCAGCATTTT
CASSFGTGYYNQPQHF
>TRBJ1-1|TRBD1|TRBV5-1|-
TGCGCCAGCAGCTTTACAGGGGTGGGGAACACTGAAGCTTTCTTT
CASSFTGVGNTEAFF
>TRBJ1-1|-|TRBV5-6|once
TGTGCCAGCAGCCTGTACAGGGTCACTGAAGCTTTCTTT
CASSLYRVTEAFF
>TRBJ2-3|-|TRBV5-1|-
TGCGCCAGCAGCTACAGTGCTAGCACAGATACGCAGTATTTT
CASSYSASTDTQYF
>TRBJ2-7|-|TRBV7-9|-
TGTGCCAGCAGCTTAGGGGGGCGAAACCCCTACGAGCAGTACTTC
CASSLGGRNPYEQYF
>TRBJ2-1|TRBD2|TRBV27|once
TGTGCCAGCACGGGGCGGGAGCCCTACAATGAGCAGTTCTTC
CASTGREPYNEQFF